The clone carrying this TCR beta chain was seen a few times. The length of the CDR3 is 16 residues. Per germline, CDR1 LNHDA and CDR2 SQIVND (reference sequence). V was trimmed by 0 bases and J by 5 bases, leaving 14 bases between them. Profiling relied on immunoSEQ multiplex PCR, and the TCRdb table lists in-frame clones only, not all of them. This table holds tens of thousands of clones, around three quarters found once. These data are taken from a study of blood T cell repertoires in COVID-19. Sequencing was performed on peripheral blood. This chain links TRBV19 with TRBJ2-1; D is possibly TRBD2 (6 bases). The source is an elderly woman with acute or convalescent COVID-19. CDR3 DNA sequence: TGTGCCAGTAGTATAGATTTGAGGGGAGGACACAATGAGCAGTTCTTC. It codes for CASSIDLRGGHNEQFF.